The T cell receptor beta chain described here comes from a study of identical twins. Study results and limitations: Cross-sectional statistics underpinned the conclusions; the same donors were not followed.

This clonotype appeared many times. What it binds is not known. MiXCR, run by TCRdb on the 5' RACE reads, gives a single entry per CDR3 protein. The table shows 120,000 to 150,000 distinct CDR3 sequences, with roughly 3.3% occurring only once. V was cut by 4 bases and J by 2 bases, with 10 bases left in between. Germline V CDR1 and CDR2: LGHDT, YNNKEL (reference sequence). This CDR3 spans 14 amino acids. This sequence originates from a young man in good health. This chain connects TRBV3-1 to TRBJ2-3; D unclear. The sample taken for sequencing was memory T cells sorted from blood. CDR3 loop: CASSRSGFTDTQYF. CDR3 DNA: TGTGCCAGCAGCCGGTCCGGCTTCACAGATACGCAGTATTTT.